This TCR beta chain was profiled in a study of liver allograft versus peripheral blood T cells. Study as a whole: Comparative analysis was performed on T cell receptor repertoires from transplanted livers and from recipients' peripheral blood.

This clonotype is categorized as large (0.1 to 1%). The target antigen is unknown. TCRdb analysed the reads with MiXCR anew, one entry per CDR3 protein. The data contain more than 3,000 distinct CDR3 sequences, about 14% of them singletons. Study results and caveats: Liver allograft T cell receptor repertoires were reported to differ from peripheral blood repertoires.

Trimming removed 6 bases from V and 0 bases from J, with 12 bases in between. The CDR3 runs to 15 residues. Germline CDR1 reads MNHNS; CDR2 reads SASEGT. The sequence was obtained from a human patient who had a liver transplant. Some T cells may originate from the graft donor. The chain recombines TRBV6-1 with TRBJ1-5; D remains ambiguous. This CDR3 is CASRGILYSNQPQHF. CDR3 sequence (DNA): TGTGCCAGCAGAGGGATACTTTATAGCAATCAGCCCCAGCATTTT.